Shown below are 28 T cell receptor beta chains from a single sample sequenced in a study of cytomegalovirus exposure and HLA in healthy donors (dated by TCRdb to 2016 to 2017). Library method: the immunoSEQ multiplex PCR assay. For the multiplex PCR, a mixture combining 60 forward primers for TCR Vbeta segments and 13 reverse primers for TCR Jbeta segments was used. The clones in this table, taken by TCRdb from immuneACCESS, are in-frame only. Not every clone is retained; where verified, under half of the shortfall comes from an unresolved V gene, and the cause of the rest is unknown. The sample table records fewer than 250,000 clones; less than 85% of these occur just once. Together, the top ten hold about 0.63% of the sample. What was sequenced was PBMCs. The receptors originated from a young man in good health and CMV-seronegative.

V and J are TRBV27 and TRBJ2-3; 7 positions match TRBD1. CDR3 length equals 20 residues. J was trimmed by 0 bases and V by 1 base; bases with no gene match: 16. CDR1 is MNHEY and CDR2 is SMNVEV in the germline V gene (reference sequence). CDR3 nucleotides: TGTGCCAGCAGTTTATGGTCCGGGACAGAGGAGAGACCCAGCACAGATACGCAGTATTTT. This translates into CASSLWSGTEERPSTDTQYF.

This chain uses TRBV6-5 with TRBJ2-1; 7 nucleotides agree with TRBD1. The CDR3 covers 15 residues. Germline V gives CDR1 MNHEY, CDR2 SVGAGI. Trimming removed 8 bases from V and 6 bases from J; junction bases left unmatched: 13. DNA of the CDR3: TGTGCCAGCGGGAAACTCGACAGGGTTGGCAATGAGCAGTTCTTC. Translated: CASGKLDRVGNEQFF.

The V and J genes are TRBV6-1 and TRBJ1-2; D remains unclear. Germline CDR1 is MNHNS and CDR2 is SASEGT. Trimming pared 4 bases from V and 0 bases from J, leaving 6 bases between. The CDR3 is 13 residues long. The chain's CDR3 is CASSGTSNYGYTF. CDR3 coding DNA: TGTGCCAGCAGTGGAACTTCTAACTATGGCTACACCTTC.

DNA of the CDR3: TGTGCCAGCAGGAAGTCAGGGATGGGGAATGAGCAGTTCTTC. Translation gives CASRKSGMGNEQFF. The genes are TRBV5-8 and TRBJ2-1, with D maybe TRBD1 (5 bases). V gave up 5 bases and J gave up 7 bases, with 16 bases separating them. CDR1 is SGHTS, CDR2 YDEGEE, per germline. The CDR3 contains 14 residues.

The rearrangement links TRBV14 to TRBJ2-5, with unresolved D. This CDR3 has 15 amino acids. Germline CDR1 reads SGHDN; CDR2 reads FVKESK. Trimming pared 1 base from V and 1 base from J, leaving 10 bases between. The CDR3 DNA is TGTGCCAGCAGCCAAGTATTACAGAGCCAAGAGACCCAGTACTTC. This codes for CASSQVLQSQETQYF.

The chain has TRBV7-8 and TRBJ2-1, with 9 bases matching TRBD2. The junction had 3 bases not matched to a gene; V was cut back by 2 bases and J by 10 bases. The CDR3 loop spans 13 amino acids. Germline V gives CDR1 SGHVS, CDR2 FQNEAQ. CDR3 bases: TGTGCCAGCAGCTTATGGAGCGGGAGGGAGCAGTTCTTC. Translating it yields CASSLWSGREQFF.

The chain employs TRBV28 and TRBJ2-5; D gene ambiguous. With 6 bases removed from V and 7 bases from J, the gap between germline ends came to 12 bases. CDR1 MDHEN and CDR2 SYDVKM come from the germline V gene. The CDR3 spans 12 residues. CDR3 protein: CASSPNELTQYF. Written as DNA, the CDR3 is TGTGCCAGCAGCCCGAACGAGCTGACCCAGTACTTC.

The chain has TRBV5-5 and TRBJ2-7, with D maybe TRBD2 (5 bases). V was clipped by 5 bases and J by 3 bases, with 15 bases between them. CDR3 length: 14 amino acids. Looked up from germline, CDR1 is SGHKS and CDR2 is YYEKEE (reference sequence). The CDR3 region has the DNA TGTGCCAGCAGGGTTGTACGGAGCGGCTACGAGCAGTACTTC. Protein: CASRVVRSGYEQYF.

The genes are TRBV7-8 and TRBJ1-5, with unresolved D. This CDR3 region has 19 residues. Germline V CDR1 and CDR2: SGHVS, FQNEAQ. Trimming removed 5 bases from V and 0 bases from J, with 23 bases in between. The CDR3 DNA sequence: TGTGCCAGCAGCCTCTATCTCGGACGGGGTGGCTCTAGCAATCAGCCCCAGCATTTT. This sequence encodes CASSLYLGRGGSSNQPQHF.

The chain joins TRBV18 to TRBJ2-7; TRBD1 matches 11 bases. Germline-derived CDR1 and CDR2 are KGHSH and LQKENI. The CDR3 totals 13 residues. The V gene end was trimmed by 5 bases and the J gene end by 6 bases; junction bases not matched to a gene: 3. CDR3 loop: CASSGQGAAEQYF. The CDR3 nucleotides read TGTGCCAGCTCAGGACAGGGGGCAGCCGAGCAGTACTTC.

The J gene is TRBJ2-5, the V gene TRBV11-2, with TRBD2 matching 10 bases. V trimming: 1 base; J trimming: 4 bases; junction bases outside the gene matches: 12. CDR1 is SGHAT and CDR2 is FQNNGV in the germline V gene. The CDR3 runs to 18 residues. The CDR3: CASSLGRSSGSGVETQYF. The CDR3 nucleotides read TGTGCCAGCAGCTTAGGAAGGTCTAGCGGGAGCGGGGTAGAGACCCAGTACTTC.

The CDR3 DNA sequence: TGCGCCAGCATAGGGACACCGACTAACTATGGCTACACCTTC. Protein sequence: CASIGTPTNYGYTF. The chain joins TRBV10-1 to TRBJ1-2, with D perhaps matching TRBD1 (6 bases). The V gene lost 7 bases and the J gene lost 0 bases, with 12 bases spanning the gap. The V gene's germline CDR1 is WNHNN and CDR2 SYGVQD (reference sequence). CDR3 size: 14 residues.

The CDR3 reads CASSFGTSGRNEQYF. The CDR3 coding sequence is TGTGCCAGCAGTTTCGGGACTAGCGGACGGAACGAGCAGTACTTC. This chain joins TRBV28 and TRBJ2-7; TRBD2 aligns across 11 bases. Germline values: CDR1 MDHEN, CDR2 SYDVKM. Trimming at V came to 3 bases and at J to 5 bases, leaving 6 bases not matched to a gene. The CDR3 is made up of 15 amino acids. Full variable domain (outside the CDR3, taken from reference TRBV28 and TRBJ2-7): DVKVTQSSRYLVKRTGEKVFLECVQDMDHENMFWYRQDPGLGLRLIYFSYDVKMKEKGDIPEGYSVSREKKERFSLILESASTNQTSMYLCASSFGTSGRNEQYFGPGTRLTVT.

V usage is TRBV6-5 and J usage is TRBJ2-7; 9 bases line up with TRBD2. This CDR3 region has 14 residues. V was clipped by 3 bases and J by 6 bases; unmatched bases: 6. Germline V gene sequence: CDR1 MNHEY, CDR2 SVGAGI. The CDR3 DNA reads TGTGCCAGCAGTTATGTAGCGGGAGAACTCGAGCAGTACTTC. The encoded protein is CASSYVAGELEQYF.

The rearrangement uses TRBV6-4 and TRBJ2-1; 9 bases match TRBD2. Losses at the gene ends were 0 bases for V and 2 bases for J; bases not matched to a gene: 14. Germline V gene lookup returns CDR1 MRHNA and CDR2 SNTAGT. The CDR3 runs 20 residues. Here the CDR3 reads CASSDSWGRVAGGPYNEQFF. CDR3 DNA: TGTGCCAGCAGTGACTCATGGGGGAGGGTGGCGGGAGGGCCCTACAATGAGCAGTTCTTC.

The CDR3 sequence: CASSRGAGETQYF. CDR3 coding DNA: TGTGCCAGCAGCCGGGGGGCCGGAGAGACCCAGTACTTC. The gene calls are TRBV7-3 and TRBJ2-5, with D perhaps matching TRBD2 (7 bases). The V gene lost 5 bases and the J gene lost 4 bases, with 11 bases spanning the gap. Germline CDR1 SGHTA, CDR2 FQGTGA. The CDR3 length is 13 residues. The entire variable domain, with the rest obtained from reference TRBV7-3 and TRBJ2-5, is as follows: GAGVSQTPSNKVTEKGKYVELRCDPISGHTALYWYRQSLGQGPEFLIYFQGTGAADDSGLPNDRFFAVRPEGSVSTLKIQRTERGDSAVYLCASSRGAGETQYFGPGTRLLVL.

The chain joins TRBV28 to TRBJ1-1; D not certain. Trimming removed 4 bases from V and 4 bases from J, with 7 bases in between. The CDR3 length is 12 residues. Germline V gives CDR1 MDHEN, CDR2 SYDVKM. CDR3 protein: CASSSGSTEAFF. DNA of the CDR3: TGTGCCAGCAGTTCCGGTAGCACTGAAGCTTTCTTT.

As DNA, the CDR3 is TGTGCCAGCAGCCAGGACAGGGGGGGGGAGCAGTACTTC. Its translation is CASSQDRGGEQYF. The V gene is TRBV7-8, the J gene TRBJ2-7, with TRBD1 matching over 10 bases. The CDR3 length is 13 residues. Trimming took 5 bases from V and 7 from J; bases not matched to a gene: 5. Germline CDR1 reads SGHVS; CDR2 reads FQNEAQ. Drawing the rest from reference TRBV7-8 and TRBJ2-7, the complete variable domain is GAGVSQSPRYKVAKRGQDVALRCDPISGHVSLFWYQQALGQGPEFLTYFQNEAQLDKSGLPSDRFFAERPEGSVSTLKIQRTQQEDSAVYLCASSQDRGGEQYFGPGTRLTVT.

The genes are TRBV27 and TRBJ2-5, with 10 bases that match TRBD2. The better agreement between TRBJ2-7 and the DNA end casts doubt on the J call. From germline, CDR1 is MNHEY and CDR2 SMNVEV (reference sequence). The CDR3 length is 15 residues. This CDR3 is CASREAGGPVHEQYF. In DNA form, the CDR3 reads TGTGCCAGCAGGGAAGCGGGAGGGCCCGTCCACGAGCAGTACTTC.

The chain employs TRBV30 and TRBJ1-1, with D perhaps TRBD1 (5 bases). V dropped 6 bases and J dropped 3 bases, with 8 bases sitting between them. Germline V gene sequence: CDR1 GTSNPN, CDR2 SVGIG (reference sequence). The CDR3 has 11 amino acids. The DNA of the CDR3 is TGTGCCTGCCAGGGTTACACTGAAGCTTTCTTT. Translation: CACQGYTEAFF.

CDR3 loop: CASSGDRDGVEQYF. The CDR3 DNA follows: TGTGCCAGCAGCGGGGACAGGGACGGCGTCGAGCAGTACTTC. The chain joins TRBV5-6 to TRBJ2-7, with 9 bases fitting TRBD1. Trimming at V came to 4 bases and at J to 6 bases, leaving 8 bases not matched to a gene. CDR3 length: 14 amino acids. In germline, CDR1 is SGHDT, CDR2 YYEEEE.

This chain joins TRBV27 and TRBJ2-7; 9 positions agree with TRBD2. With 7 bases clipped from V and 3 bases from J, the junction kept 4 bases outside the gene matches. The CDR3 is 13 residues long. From germline, CDR1 is MNHEY and CDR2 SMNVEV (reference sequence). The CDR3 coding sequence is TGTGCCAGCAAAGCGGGAGGAATCTACGAGCAGTACTTC. It is translated as CASKAGGIYEQYF.

Here the CDR3 reads CASTYAGGREQFF. CDR3 DNA sequence: TGTGCCAGTACCTACGCAGGGGGGCGTGAGCAGTTCTTC. This sequence joins TRBV19 and TRBJ2-1, with D tentatively TRBD1 (7 bases). The V end was cut by 7 bases, the J end by 9 bases, with 16 bases between. Germline V gene lookup returns CDR1 LNHDA and CDR2 SQIVND (reference sequence). CDR3 size: 13 residues.

The chain recombines TRBV13 with TRBJ2-4, with 14 bases identical to TRBD2. Germline CDR1 and CDR2: PRHDT and FYEKMQ (reference sequence). The CDR3 has 20 amino acids. Trimming at V came to 5 bases and at J to 1 base, leaving 13 bases not matched to a gene. CDR3 coding DNA: TGTGCCAGCAGCCCGCCGGGACTAGCGGGGGATGTCGTGGCCAAAAACATTCAGTACTTC. It specifies CASSPPGLAGDVVAKNIQYF.

This clone appeared once. The sample holds other DNA sequences that translate to the same CDR3. V gene TRBV7-9 combines with J gene TRBJ1-1; D may be TRBD1 (5 bases). The CDR3 has 14 residues. Trimming pared 1 base from V and 5 bases from J, leaving 11 bases between. CDR1 is SEHNR and CDR2 is FQNEAQ in the germline V gene (reference sequence). CDR3 loop: CASSLETGGTEAFF. The CDR3 DNA is TGTGCCAGCAGCTTAGAAACAGGAGGGACTGAAGCTTTCTTT.

This clone was detected only once. The DNA for the CDR3 is TGCAGCGATCTACAGGGGCGTACGGACTATGGCTACACCTTC. This sequence encodes CSDLQGRTDYGYTF. V is TRBV29-1 and J is TRBJ1-2; 7 bases align to TRBD1. V gave up 7 bases and J gave up 3 bases; unmatched junction bases: 11. From germline, CDR1 is SQVTM and CDR2 ANQGSEA. CDR3 length equals 14 residues.

The V and J genes are TRBV25-1 and TRBJ1-1; no clear D. Looked up from germline, CDR1 is MGHDK and CDR2 is SYGVNS. Trimming cost V 1 base and J 1 base, with 7 bases left between them. This CDR3 is built from 14 residues. In DNA form, the CDR3 reads TGTGCCAGCAGTGAATCCGGGAGGAACACTGAAGCTTTCTTT. Its protein is CASSESGRNTEAFF.

The rearrangement uses TRBV5-5 and TRBJ2-7, with TRBD1 matching 10 bases. Per germline, CDR1 SGHKS and CDR2 YYEKEE (reference sequence). CDR3 length: 14 amino acids. Trimming removed 0 bases from V and 6 bases from J; junction bases left unmatched: 3. CDR3 coding DNA: TGTGCCAGCAGCTTGGGACAGGGGGCAAGCGAGCAGTACTTC. This gives the protein CASSLGQGASEQYF.